The entry below gives a single TCR beta chain sequence along with its context. The data derive from a study of blood T cell repertoires in COVID-19. The overall study: PBMCs, B-cell-depleted T cells, or T cells provided the cDNA or gDNA that made up the material.

The V end lost 2 bases, the J end lost 0 bases, and 6 bases lay between the germline ends. The CDR3 is made up of 14 amino acids. Germline values: CDR1 LGHNT, CDR2 FRNRAP. Source study methods: It was from reference gene primer amplification that nucleated cell counts were estimated. Sequenced by immunoSEQ multiplex PCR; TCRdb stores in-frame clones only, minus some. Clonal size and the V and J genes are those of that table, whereas D and trimming came from the DNA. The table lists around 170,000 clones, about 88% of them singletons, with 2.5% to 3.5% in the top ten. The chain uses TRBV12-5 and TRBJ2-3; no clear D. Source material: peripheral blood. The sequence was collected from a woman in her 30s with active or convalescent COVID-19. CDR3 in DNA: TGTGCTAGTGGTTTGTCCCTTAGCACAGATACGCAGTATTTT. Residues: CASGLSLSTDTQYF.